These 18 T cell receptor beta chains originate from one sample sequenced in a study of Ad26.COV2.S vaccination and SARS-CoV-2 variants. The repertoire was sequenced with immunoSEQ multiplex PCR; TCRdb's copy has only in-frame clones and lacks some. This table has over 85,000 clones, 82% appearing once. This specimen consisted of peripheral blood, obtained after recovery from COVID-19. The receptors come from a human donor who had recovered from COVID-19.

This clone was detected a few times. This chain links TRBV11-3 with TRBJ2-3; TRBD2 matches at 8 bases. This CDR3 is built from 16 residues. Trimming cost V 0 bases and J 0 bases; bases outside gene matches: 2. Per the germline V gene, CDR1 is SGHNT and CDR2 is YENEEA. As DNA, the CDR3 is TGTGCCAGCAGCTTAGACCCTAGCGGGAGCACAGATACGCAGTATTTT. Translation: CASSLDPSGSTDTQYF. The complete variable domain, with remaining parts taken from reference TRBV11-3 and TRBJ2-3, reads EAGVVQSPRYKIIEKKQPVAFWCNPISGHNTLYWYLQNLGQGPELLIRYENEEAVDDSQLPKDRFSAERLKGVDSTLKIQPAELGDSAVYLCASSLDPSGSTDTQYFGPGTRLTVL.

The V call is TRBV19, the J call TRBJ1-4; perhaps TRBD1 as D (5 bases). The CDR3 length is 15 residues. The germline V gene has CDR1 LNHDA and CDR2 SQIVND (reference sequence). The germline V and J ends were trimmed by 6 bases and 5 bases, with 16 bases remaining between them. The CDR3 DNA follows: TGTGCCAGTAGGAACTCGGGGCAGATGAATGAAAAACTGTTTTTT. Residues: CASRNSGQMNEKLFF.

This clone was detected only once. The rearrangement joins TRBV5-1 to TRBJ2-2, with D perhaps TRBD1 or TRBD2 (6 bases each). Deletions cut 1 base from V and 2 bases from J, with 9 bases between. The CDR3 has 15 amino acids. Germline CDR1 reads SGHRS; CDR2 reads YFSETQ. The CDR3, as DNA: TGCGCCAGCAGCTTGAGGGGGGCAAACACCGGGGAGCTGTTTTTT. It translates to CASSLRGANTGELFF.

The chain links TRBV12-5 to TRBJ1-5; 8 bases line up with TRBD1. J was trimmed by 4 bases and V by 0 bases; bases with no gene match: 20. The germline CDR1 and CDR2 sequences are LGHNT and FRNRAP. CDR3 length: 21 amino acids. The CDR3 DNA sequence: TGTGCTAGTGGTTTGGTACTCGACGGGACAGGCCGTTTGGGTGGAAATCAGCCCCAGCATTTT. Protein product: CASGLVLDGTGRLGGNQPQHF. Combining the CDR3 with reference TRBV12-5 and TRBJ1-5 gives the whole variable domain DARVTQTPRHKVTEMGQEVTMRCQPILGHNTVFWYRQTMMQGLELLAYFRNRAPLDDSGMPKDRFSAEMPDATLATLKIQPSEPRDSAVYFCASGLVLDGTGRLGGNQPQHFGDGTRLSIL.

CDR3 bases: TGCGCCAGCAGCCAGACTAGCGGTGCGGGAAGGGAGCAGTTCTTC. Amino acid sequence: CASSQTSGAGREQFF. The chain carries TRBV5-1 and TRBJ2-1; 9 bases match TRBD2. The CDR3 loop spans 15 amino acids. Germline CDR1 is SGHRS and CDR2 is YFSETQ. V shed 4 bases, J shed 10 bases, and the junction held 12 bases outside the gene matches.

The table lists this clone with a few counts. The chain uses TRBV12-3 or TRBV12-4 and TRBJ1-4, with D uncertain. Trimming removed 6 bases from V and 0 bases from J, with 5 bases in between. The CDR3 runs 13 residues. The CDR3 is CASRVTTNEKLFF. The CDR3 bases are TGTGCCAGCAGGGTTACAACTAATGAAAAACTGTTTTTT.

The chain combines TRBV29-1 with TRBJ1-1, with 8 bases matching TRBD1. Trimming cost V 0 bases and J 7 bases; bases outside gene matches: 4. The CDR3 extends over 13 amino acids. Germline CDR1 reads SQVTM; CDR2 reads ANQGSEA. The CDR3 here is CSVEERTGLEAFF. Here the CDR3 DNA reads TGCAGCGTTGAAGAGCGGACAGGGCTTGAAGCTTTCTTT.

This chain joins TRBV9 and TRBJ2-3; 7 bases are shared with TRBD1. CDR3 length equals 14 residues. Germline CDR1 and CDR2: SGDLS and YYNGEE. With V trimmed by 2 bases and J by 0 bases, 0 bases remained unmatched. The CDR3 DNA reads as TGTGCCAGCAGCGTCAGGGGGAGCACAGATACGCAGTATTTT. Its translation: CASSVRGSTDTQYF.

This clone came up once. The gene calls are TRBV2 and TRBJ1-5; D remains ambiguous. The CDR3 totals 15 residues. V was cut by 2 bases and J by 0 bases, with 8 bases left in between. The germline CDR1 and CDR2 sequences are SNHLY and FYNNEI. The CDR3: CASSEKGDSNQPQHF. The CDR3 DNA is TGTGCCAGCAGTGAAAAGGGTGATAGCAATCAGCCCCAGCATTTT. Full variable domain (rest looked up from reference TRBV2 and TRBJ1-5): EPEVTQTPSHQVTQMGQEVILRCVPISNHLYFYWYRQILGQKVEFLVSFYNNEISEKSEIFDDQFSVERPDGSNFTLKIRSTKLEDSAMYFCASSEKGDSNQPQHFGDGTRLSIL.

The gene calls are TRBV28 and TRBJ2-3; a weak D match, TRBD2 (6 bases). The germline V and J ends were trimmed by 2 bases and 4 bases, with 7 bases remaining between them. The CDR3 is 13 amino acids. Germline V gene sequence: CDR1 MDHEN, CDR2 SYDVKM. CDR3 nucleotide sequence: TGTGCCAGCAGTTTAGGAGGGGCAGATACGCAGTATTTT. Protein: CASSLGGADTQYF.

V gene TRBV11-2 combines with J gene TRBJ2-3; 12 bases map to TRBD2. Trimming removed 5 bases from V and 4 bases from J; junction bases left unmatched: 7. Germline V CDR1 and CDR2: SGHAT, FQNNGV. The CDR3 consists of 16 residues. The CDR3 protein is CASSPSLAGGADTQYF. The CDR3 coding sequence is TGTGCCAGCAGCCCATCCCTAGCGGGAGGGGCAGATACGCAGTATTTT.

The V and J genes are TRBV28 and TRBJ1-5; 7 positions match TRBD1. The V gene end was trimmed by 7 bases and the J gene end by 11 bases; junction bases not matched to a gene: 14. Germline CDR1 and CDR2: MDHEN and SYDVKM. The CDR3 is 14 amino acids. The CDR3 reads CASNTQGPRRSQHF. CDR3 in DNA: TGTGCCAGCAATACACAGGGGCCGAGGAGATCCCAGCATTTT.

The gene calls are TRBV3-1 (or the pseudogene TRBV3-2) and TRBJ1-5; a weak D match, TRBD1 (5 bases). The CDR3 runs to 14 residues. Deletions cut 4 bases from V and 4 bases from J, with 11 bases between. Germline lookup yields CDR1 LGHDT and CDR2 YNNKEL (reference sequence). In DNA, the CDR3 is TGTGCCAGCAGCCCCCCAGGGCTAAATCAGCCCCAGCATTTT. Translated, it gives CASSPPGLNQPQHF.

This clone showed up just a few times. This chain joins TRBV9 and TRBJ2-1; the D is unclear. This CDR3 spans 14 amino acids. Trimming left V 0 bases short and J 7 bases short, with 11 bases between. CDR1 and CDR2 from the germline V gene are SGDLS and YYNGEE. The DNA of the CDR3 is TGTGCCAGCAGCGTAGATCCAGAAGCGAATGAGCAGTTCTTC. Encoded protein: CASSVDPEANEQFF.

V usage is TRBV10-3 and J usage is TRBJ1-2; D remains ambiguous. The CDR3 spans 13 residues. V was shortened by 4 bases and J by 6 bases, with 12 bases between the two germline ends. The germline gives CDR1 ENHRY, CDR2 SYGVKD. The CDR3 here is CAISARQADGYTF. CDR3 DNA: TGTGCCATCAGTGCACGCCAGGCGGATGGCTACACCTTC.

The gene calls are TRBV5-4 and TRBJ2-7, with 12 nucleotides matching TRBD2. V lost 0 bases to trimming and J lost 7 bases; unmatched junction nucleotides: 5. In germline, CDR1 is SGHNT, CDR2 YYREEE (reference sequence). This CDR3 spans 15 amino acids. The CDR3 DNA follows: TGTGCCAGCAGCTTGGACCTAGCGGGAGGGGAGGAGCAGTACTTC. It yields the protein CASSLDLAGGEEQYF.

This sequence joins TRBV7-8 and TRBJ1-2, with TRBD1 matching over 7 bases. Germline V gene data show CDR1 as SGHVS and CDR2 as FQNEAQ. The CDR3 covers 12 residues. J gave up 8 bases and V 0 bases, and 0 bases lay outside the gene matches. The CDR3 is CASSLAGGGYTF. The CDR3 DNA follows: TGTGCCAGCAGCTTAGCAGGGGGCGGCTACACCTTC.

J is TRBJ2-7 and V is TRBV6-2 or TRBV6-3; D remains ambiguous. V dropped 5 bases and J dropped 12 bases, with 20 bases sitting between them. The CDR3 runs to 13 residues. Germline CDR1 MNHEY, CDR2 SVGEGT. CDR3 sequence: CASSRKPKYTVYF. The CDR3 DNA follows: TGTGCCAGCAGTCGCAAGCCGAAATATACGGTGTACTTC.